These 28 T cell receptor beta chains were all obtained from the same sample, sequenced in a study of blood T cell repertoires in COVID-19. Sequenced by immunoSEQ multiplex PCR; TCRdb stores in-frame clones only, minus some. In the table there are about 75,000 clones, around 90% of which are singletons. Sequenced: peripheral blood. The receptors were gathered from a human donor in a cohort sampled during active COVID-19.

The DNA of the CDR3 is TGTGCCATCAGTTCAGGGGTTAATGAAAAACTGTTTTTT. This encodes CAISSGVNEKLFF. This rearrangement joins TRBV10-3 to TRBJ1-4; the D gene is possibly TRBD1 (6 bases). V dropped 5 bases and J dropped 4 bases, with 8 bases sitting between them. The germline V gene encodes CDR1 ENHRY and CDR2 SYGVKD. The CDR3 is 13 residues long.

The chain is built from TRBV9 and TRBJ1-1; D call uncertain. CDR1 and CDR2 (germline): SGDLS, YYNGEE. The CDR3 runs 14 residues. Trimming cost V 0 bases and J 7 bases, with 13 bases left between them. The CDR3 is CASSVVTGRGEAFF. The CDR3 DNA reads TGTGCCAGCAGCGTAGTTACGGGCCGGGGTGAAGCTTTCTTT. Drawing the rest from reference TRBV9 and TRBJ1-1, the complete variable domain is DSGVTQTPKHLITATGQRVTLRCSPRSGDLSVYWYQQSLDQGLQFLIQYYNGEERAKGNILERFSAQQFPDLHSELNLSSLELGDSALYFCASSVVTGRGEAFFGQGTRLTVV.

The chain has TRBV13 and TRBJ2-6; tentative D call: TRBD2 (6 bases). Trimming shortened V by 3 bases and J by 1 base, and 10 bases separated the two germline ends. This CDR3 is built from 16 residues. The germline V gene has CDR1 PRHDT and CDR2 FYEKMQ (reference sequence). CDR3 nucleotides: TGTGCCAGCAGCTTGATCGGGAGATCTGGGGCCAACGTCCTGACTTTC. Its translation is CASSLIGRSGANVLTF.

The rearrangement uses TRBV12-3 or TRBV12-4 and TRBJ1-1; D remains unclear. The CDR3 length is 12 residues. V dropped 7 bases and J dropped 4 bases, with 10 bases sitting between them. The CDR3, as DNA: TGTGCCAGCAACGCGGCGGGCACTGAAGCTTTCTTT. Amino acids: CASNAAGTEAFF.

The V and J genes are TRBV5-7 and TRBJ2-1, with unresolved D. TRBV5-7 is an open reading frame, and its role is uncertain. The V end lost 0 bases, the J end lost 6 bases, and 7 bases lay between the germline ends. The CDR3 has 13 amino acids. CDR3 loop: CASSLGLSNEQFF. In DNA, the CDR3 is TGTGCCAGCAGCTTGGGGCTTTCCAATGAGCAGTTCTTC.

The chain combines TRBV19 with TRBJ1-2; 8 bases align to TRBD1. After removal of 4 bases from V and 7 bases from J, the junction contained 11 bases not matched to a gene. From germline, CDR1 is LNHDA and CDR2 SQIVND (reference sequence). The CDR3 runs to 15 residues. CDR3 sequence reads: CASSTNRGTYIGYTF. In DNA form, the CDR3 reads TGTGCCAGTAGTACAAACAGGGGGACTTACATTGGCTACACCTTC.

The V and J genes are TRBV28 and TRBJ2-7; D is perhaps TRBD1 (5 bases). V dropped 3 bases and J dropped 2 bases, with 11 bases sitting between them. From germline, CDR1 is MDHEN and CDR2 SYDVKM. The CDR3 consists of 14 residues. This CDR3 reads CASSFGRVPYEQYF. The CDR3 DNA reads as TGTGCCAGCAGTTTCGGCAGGGTACCCTACGAGCAGTACTTC. Variable domain in full (rest from reference TRBV28 and TRBJ2-7): DVKVTQSSRYLVKRTGEKVFLECVQDMDHENMFWYRQDPGLGLRLIYFSYDVKMKEKGDIPEGYSVSREKKERFSLILESASTNQTSMYLCASSFGRVPYEQYFGPGTRLTVT.

V is TRBV11-2 and J is TRBJ2-5, with a possible D match to TRBD1 (6 bases). The CDR3 is 18 residues long. V lost 4 bases and J 6 bases, leaving 27 bases between the germline ends. CDR1 and CDR2 (germline): SGHAT, FQNNGV. The CDR3 DNA reads as TGTGCCAGCAGCTCAAGGTGGGGACAAGGGGAGAACATGAAGACCCAGTACTTC. Its translation is CASSSRWGQGENMKTQYF.

This chain connects TRBV29-1 to TRBJ2-3; 7 nucleotides line up with TRBD1. This CDR3 has 13 residues. CDR1 and CDR2 (germline): SQVTM, ANQGSEA. V shed 5 bases and J 3 bases; nucleotides not matched to a gene: 5. DNA of the CDR3: TGCAGCGTTTTGACAGGGCGAACAGATACGCAGTATTTT. This gives the protein CSVLTGRTDTQYF.

The chain recombines TRBV5-6 with TRBJ2-5, with a possible D match to TRBD2 (5 bases). The CDR3 length is 16 residues. Germline loops: CDR1 SGHDT, CDR2 YYEEEE. The V end was cut by 0 bases, the J end by 4 bases, with 16 bases between. The CDR3 DNA is TGTGCCAGCAGCTTGGACTGGGGAAGGACTGTAGAGACCCAGTACTTC. It translates to CASSLDWGRTVETQYF.

This chain links TRBV5-6 with TRBJ2-3; D possibly corresponds to TRBD1 (6 bases). Trimming took off 2 bases at V and 3 bases at J, with 22 bases between the two ends. This CDR3 region has 18 residues. Germline assignment: CDR1 SGHDT and CDR2 YYEEEE. CDR3 amino acids: CASSFGEARGAWTDTQYF. The CDR3 coding sequence is TGTGCCAGCAGCTTCGGTGAGGCCAGGGGCGCCTGGACAGATACGCAGTATTTT. The full variable domain, rest sourced from reference TRBV5-6 and TRBJ2-3, is DAGVTQSPTHLIKTRGQQVTLRCSPKSGHDTVSWYQQALGQGPQFIFQYYEEEERQRGNFPDRFSGHQFPNYSSELNVNALLLGDSALYLCASSFGEARGAWTDTQYFGPGTRLTVL.

This clone was recorded a few times. The gene calls are TRBV7-6 and TRBJ1-5; unclear D gene. Germline loops: CDR1 SGHVS, CDR2 FNYEAQ. This CDR3 is built from 18 residues. V was clipped by 5 bases and J by 0 bases, with 20 bases between them. The CDR3 here is CASSLRHLPIDSNQPQHF. Here the CDR3 DNA reads TGTGCCAGCAGCCTAAGACACTTACCGATCGATAGCAATCAGCCCCAGCATTTT.

The genes are TRBV7-2 and TRBJ2-1; 7 bases agree with TRBD2. The length of the CDR3 is 14 residues. V dropped 2 bases and J dropped 9; count of bases not matched to a gene: 7. Germline lookup yields CDR1 SGHTA and CDR2 FQGNSA. CDR3 nucleotide sequence: TGTGCCAGCAGCTTAAGGGCCGGGGAGGGTGAGCAGTTCTTC. Protein: CASSLRAGEGEQFF.

The genes are TRBV7-2 and TRBJ2-7; 7 bases are a match to TRBD2. Germline assignment: CDR1 SGHTA and CDR2 FQGNSA. The CDR3 covers 14 residues. The junction had 9 bases not matched to a gene; V was cut back by 10 bases and J by 0 bases. This CDR3 reads CATATSRSSYEQYF. The CDR3 coding sequence is TGTGCCACTGCGACTAGCCGGAGCTCCTACGAGCAGTACTTC.

This chain links TRBV7-2 with TRBJ2-6; the match to TRBD1 covers 10 bases. The V and J ends lost 11 bases and 0 bases, in that order; junction bases with no gene match: 4. CDR3 size: 15 residues. In germline, CDR1 is SGHTA, CDR2 FQGNSA. Written as DNA, the CDR3 is TGTGCCGGGGGACAGGGGAGCTCTGGGGCCAACGTCCTGACTTTC. The encoded protein is CAGGQGSSGANVLTF.

This rearrangement joins TRBV5-4 to TRBJ1-2; 7 nucleotides line up with TRBD1. The CDR3 sequence is 12 residues long. J lost 8 bases, V lost 0 bases, and 1 base had no gene match. Per the germline V gene, CDR1 is SGHNT and CDR2 is YYREEE (reference sequence). The CDR3 loop is CASSLDRGGYTF. CDR3 sequence (DNA): TGTGCCAGCAGCTTGGACAGGGGAGGCTACACCTTC.

The chain recombines TRBV18 with TRBJ2-6, with TRBD1 matching 7 bases. The CDR3 extends over 16 amino acids. V dropped 4 bases and J dropped 4; count of bases not matched to a gene: 7. Per germline, CDR1 KGHSH and CDR2 LQKENI. CDR3 region: CASSQNRGLGANVLTF. The CDR3 DNA sequence: TGTGCCAGCTCACAGAACAGGGGTCTCGGGGCCAACGTCCTGACTTTC.

V usage is TRBV5-6 and J usage is TRBJ2-7; 10 bases are a match to TRBD2. Trimming cost V 0 bases and J 12 bases; bases outside gene matches: 12. CDR1 and CDR2 (germline): SGHDT, YYEEEE. This CDR3 has 15 residues. Here the CDR3 DNA reads TGTGCCAGCAGCTTGGAGGGACTAGCGACTTCCCTCGCGTACTTC. Translating it yields CASSLEGLATSLAYF.

This clone was seen only once. The chain links TRBV7-9 to TRBJ1-2; D is possibly TRBD1 (6 bases). Looked up from germline, CDR1 is SEHNR and CDR2 is FQNEAQ (reference sequence). The CDR3 covers 14 residues. The ends were cut back, 7 bases at V and 5 bases at J, with 17 bases in the middle. In DNA, the CDR3 is TGTGCCAGCACCTCTGAGCAGGGGTGGTATGGCTACACCTTC. Translation gives CASTSEQGWYGYTF. Full variable domain (rest looked up from reference TRBV7-9 and TRBJ1-2): DTGVSQNPRHKITKRGQNVTFRCDPISEHNRLYWYRQTLGQGPEFLTYFQNEAQLEKSRLLSDRFSAERPKGSFSTLEIQRTEQGDSAMYLCASTSEQGWYGYTFGSGTRLTVV.

This chain links TRBV6-5 with TRBJ1-1; 7 nucleotides match TRBD1. The CDR3 consists of 15 residues. Germline CDR1 reads MNHEY; CDR2 reads SVGAGI. V was pared by 7 bases and J by 0 bases, with 8 bases of the junction left unmatched. As DNA, the CDR3 is TGTGCCAGCACCCGAGGGGGCTATCTGAACACTGAAGCTTTCTTT. The encoded protein is CASTRGGYLNTEAFF.

This sequence joins TRBV28 and TRBJ2-2; D is possibly TRBD1 (5 bases). The germline V gene has CDR1 MDHEN and CDR2 SYDVKM. V lost 4 bases and J lost 1, with 7 bases in between. The CDR3 length is 14 residues. As DNA, the CDR3 is TGTGCCAGCAGTTCCGGACAGAACACCGGGGAGCTGTTTTTT. Protein: CASSSGQNTGELFF. Supplemented by reference TRBV28 and TRBJ2-2, the full variable domain reads DVKVTQSSRYLVKRTGEKVFLECVQDMDHENMFWYRQDPGLGLRLIYFSYDVKMKEKGDIPEGYSVSREKKERFSLILESASTNQTSMYLCASSSGQNTGELFFGEGSRLTVL.

The rearrangement links TRBV7-2 to TRBJ2-2; 9 bases fit TRBD1. The CDR3 loop spans 14 amino acids. V was pared by 5 bases and J by 5 bases, with 3 bases of the junction left unmatched. Germline CDR1 is SGHTA and CDR2 is FQGNSA. As DNA, the CDR3 is TGTGCCAGCAGCCGGGACAGGGTGACCGGGGAGCTGTTTTTT. It is translated as CASSRDRVTGELFF.

This clone occurred a few times. The V gene is TRBV6-5, the J gene TRBJ1-5, with D perhaps TRBD1 (5 bases). Trimming removed 2 bases at V and 0 bases at J, with 8 bases between. Germline V gene sequence: CDR1 MNHEY, CDR2 SVGAGI. This CDR3 is 15 amino acids long. DNA for the CDR3: TGTGCCAGCAGTTACCCTCAGGGTAGCAATCAGCCCCAGCATTTT. This sequence encodes CASSYPQGSNQPQHF.

The chain couples TRBV28 to TRBJ1-2; TRBD1 aligns across 9 bases. The CDR3 totals 13 residues. In germline, CDR1 is MDHEN, CDR2 SYDVKM. The V segment lost 6 bases and the J segment 8 bases; nucleotides outside the gene matches: 7. DNA of the CDR3: TGTGCCAGCAGAAAAACAGGGGGCGAGGGCTACACCTTC. It specifies CASRKTGGEGYTF.

The gene calls are TRBV11-2 and TRBJ2-2; TRBD2 is a possible D gene (6 bases). Germline lookup yields CDR1 SGHAT and CDR2 FQNNGV. This CDR3 is 13 amino acids long. V was cut by 5 bases and J by 7 bases, with 11 bases left in between. Written as DNA, the CDR3 is TGTGCCAGCAGCCCAAGCGGGCGCGGGGAGCTGTTTTTT. This translates into CASSPSGRGELFF.

This chain links TRBV11-2 with TRBJ2-7; TRBD1 matches 10 bases. Trimming removed 4 bases from V and 5 bases from J; junction bases left unmatched: 8. Germline V CDR1 and CDR2: SGHAT, FQNNGV. The CDR3 covers 15 residues. The CDR3 loop reads CASSSVDRGRNEQYF. The CDR3 nucleotides are TGTGCCAGCAGCTCCGTTGACAGGGGGCGGAACGAGCAGTACTTC.

This clone was detected only a few times. The chain recombines TRBV6-6 with TRBJ1-5; 7 positions match TRBD1. The CDR3 is made up of 17 amino acids. Germline CDR1 reads MNHNY; CDR2 reads SVGAGI (reference sequence). V shed 5 bases and J 4 bases; nucleotides not matched to a gene: 14. The CDR3 loop reads CASSLRQGSIANQPQHF. CDR3 in DNA: TGTGCCAGCAGTCTCCGACAGGGAAGTATCGCAAATCAGCCCCAGCATTTT.

The chain recombines TRBV18 with TRBJ1-5, with D possibly being TRBD1 (5 bases). Trimming took off 3 bases at V and 7 bases at J, with 16 bases between the two ends. CDR1 is KGHSH, CDR2 LQKENI, per germline. CDR3 length: 15 residues. Written as DNA, the CDR3 is TGTGCCAGCTCACCGTCGACGGGGGGGGTCCAGCCCCAGCATTTT. It translates to CASSPSTGGVQPQHF.